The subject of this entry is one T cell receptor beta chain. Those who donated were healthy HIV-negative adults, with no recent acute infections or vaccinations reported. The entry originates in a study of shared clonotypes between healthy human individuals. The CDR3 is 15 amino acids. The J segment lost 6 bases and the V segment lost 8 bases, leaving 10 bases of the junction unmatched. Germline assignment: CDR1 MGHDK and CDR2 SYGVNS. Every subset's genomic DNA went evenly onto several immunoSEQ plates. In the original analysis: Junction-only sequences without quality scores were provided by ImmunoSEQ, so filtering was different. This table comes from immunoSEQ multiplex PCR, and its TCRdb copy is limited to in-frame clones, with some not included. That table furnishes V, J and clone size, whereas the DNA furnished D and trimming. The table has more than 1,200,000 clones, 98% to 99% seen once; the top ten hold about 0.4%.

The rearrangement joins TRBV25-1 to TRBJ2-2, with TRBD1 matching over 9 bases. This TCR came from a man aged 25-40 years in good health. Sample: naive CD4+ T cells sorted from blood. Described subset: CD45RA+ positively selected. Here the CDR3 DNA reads TGTGCCAGCGGGAGACAGGGGGAAGTCTCCGGGGAGCTGTTTTTT. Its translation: CASGRQGEVSGELFF. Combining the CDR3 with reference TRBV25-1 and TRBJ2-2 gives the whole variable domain EADIYQTPRYLVIGTGKKITLECSQTMGHDKMYWYQQDPGMELHLIHYSYGVNSTEKGDLSSESTVSRIRTEHFPLTLESARPSHTSQYLCASGRQGEVSGELFFGEGSRLTVL.